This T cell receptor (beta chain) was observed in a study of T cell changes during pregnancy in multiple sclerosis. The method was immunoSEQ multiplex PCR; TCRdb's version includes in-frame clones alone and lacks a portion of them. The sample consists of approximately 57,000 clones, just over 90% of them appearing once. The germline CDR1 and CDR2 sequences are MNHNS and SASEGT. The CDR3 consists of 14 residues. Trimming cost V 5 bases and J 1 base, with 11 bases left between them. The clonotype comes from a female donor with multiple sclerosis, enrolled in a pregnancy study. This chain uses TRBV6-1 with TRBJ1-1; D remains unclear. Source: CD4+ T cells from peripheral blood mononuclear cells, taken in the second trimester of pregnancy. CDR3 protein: CASSFGLSNTEAFF. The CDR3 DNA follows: TGTGCCAGCAGTTTTGGACTTTCGAACACTGAAGCTTTCTTT.